This T cell receptor (beta chain) was retrieved from a study of blood T cell repertoires in COVID-19. Source study methods: Estimation of nucleated cell counts relied on the amplification of reference gene primers. Clones were sequenced by immunoSEQ multiplex PCR, and TCRdb holds only the in-frame ones, with some missing. V and J calls and clone size are as listed in that table; D and trimming were resolved from the DNA. Among about 63,000 clones listed, around 80% were seen once. The V and J ends lost 4 bases and 10 bases respectively, with 11 bases between them. This CDR3 is built from 12 residues.

Material for sequencing was peripheral blood. This receptor was obtained from a human donor in a cohort sampled during active COVID-19. This chain uses TRBV12-3 or TRBV12-4 with TRBJ2-1; D gene uncertain. This CDR3 reads CASSSTSEEQFF. CDR3 bases: TGTGCCAGCAGTTCCACCTCCGAGGAGCAGTTCTTC.